One T cell receptor (beta chain) is described in this entry. What it recognizes is unknown. The data are from a study of T cell responses to AZD1222 COVID-19 vaccine. Study observations and caveats: Two AZD1222 doses significantly raised spike-specific TCR breadth and depth over controls. Unmutated regions of variants are reportedly targeted by nearly half of spike-specific TCRs. Mapped onto spike, vaccine-associated CD4 TCRs spanned it and were dominant at 160-218 and 743-854. Mostly white British, mostly female donors; authors suggested clonal diversity may be underestimated.

Sequencing used immunoSEQ multiplex PCR; TCRdb keeps in-frame clones, though not all of them. Among tens of thousands of clones, around 89% were seen once, and the ten largest hold approximately 5.4%. The germline V gene has CDR1 SGHRS and CDR2 YFSETQ. This CDR3 is built from 15 residues. The V segment lost 4 bases and the J segment 1 base; nucleotides outside the gene matches: 6. This chain uses TRBV5-1 with TRBJ1-1, with 8 nucleotides matching TRBD1. This receptor was obtained from an adult in good health. Specimen: peripheral blood, collected on day 0 of AZD1222 vaccination. The CDR3 is CASSAQTGANTEAFF. In DNA form, the CDR3 reads TGCGCCAGCAGCGCCCAGACAGGGGCGAACACTGAAGCTTTCTTT.